This paragraph covers one T cell receptor beta chain sequence. Its specificity is unknown. Germline-derived CDR1 and CDR2 are SNHLY and FYNNEI. The CDR3 runs 15 residues. V gave up 1 base and J gave up 0 bases, with 7 bases separating them. The data are from a study of T cell responses to AZD1222 COVID-19 vaccine. Study-wide results and caveats: Unmutated variant regions reportedly attract nearly half of all spike-specific TCRs. Clonal diversity may have been underestimated, and the donors were mostly white British, with more females than males. Spike-spanning, vaccine-associated CD4 TCRs were dominant at 160-218 and 743-854. The study sampled repertoires only after the peak T cell response.

The method was immunoSEQ multiplex PCR; TCRdb's version includes in-frame clones alone and lacks a portion of them. In the table there are tens of thousands of clones, more than 65% of which are singletons. The sequence was collected from an adult in good health. The starting material was peripheral blood, obtained on day 0 of MenACWY control vaccination. The chain employs TRBV2 and TRBJ1-3; D not resolved. The CDR3 protein is CASSEGAYSGNTIYF. CDR3 nucleotides: TGTGCCAGCAGTGAAGGGGCGTACTCTGGAAACACCATATATTTT.